This entry is about one TCR beta chain. The CDR3 is cut off 3 residues early in the read; its end comes from the germline J gene. This sample stems from a study of T cells in women clearing cervical HPV infection. About the research overall: Case blood drawn at lesion detection; control blood after infection cleared. HLA type could not be excluded as a confounder.

CDR3 size: 14 residues. The ends lost 6 bases at V and 4 bases at J; junction bases unmatched: 8. The table came from immunoSEQ multiplex PCR; TCRdb's copy has only in-frame clones and leaves some out. This sample's table has about 29,000 clones. The sample comprised blood buffy coat. The sequence was obtained from a woman between 18 and 75 years old with a cervical HPV16 infection that either progressed to CIN3+ or cleared (not recorded which). The V gene is TRBV12-3 or TRBV12-4, the J gene TRBJ1-1; TRBD1 matches 7 bases. The sequenced part of the CDR3 DNA is TGTGCCAGCAGCCTCCAAGGGGGCTCCACTGAA. Translating gives CASSLQGGSTE. From start to end, the CDR3 is CASSLQGGSTEAFF.